This T cell receptor (beta chain) was recorded in a study of T cell responses to AZD1222 COVID-19 vaccine. Study-wide results and caveats: The sample set comprised mostly white British donors with more females, and clonal diversity was possibly underestimated. Increases in Spike-specific TCR breadth and depth were seen after two AZD1222 doses.

A remark on this clone: Antigen specificity is unknown.

The data were produced by immunoSEQ multiplex PCR, yet TCRdb's version contains in-frame clones alone and is incomplete. This sample yields more than 100,000 clones, of which around 93% are seen a single time; approximately 5% belongs to the top ten. Germline V gives CDR1 WSHSY, CDR2 SAAADI. Losses at the gene ends were 0 bases for V and 5 bases for J; bases not matched to a gene: 0. The CDR3 is 14 residues long. Second doses were pooled across both intervals (about 4 or about 12 weeks). The genes are TRBV10-2 and TRBJ1-5, with TRBD1 identical over 8 bases. This receptor was taken from an adult who received the AZD1222 COVID-19 vaccine. The source material was peripheral blood, sampled 28 days after the second AZD1222 dose. This chain's CDR3 is CASSESTGDQPQHF. As DNA, the CDR3 is TGCGCCAGCAGTGAGTCGACAGGGGATCAGCCCCAGCATTTT.